The source of this T cell receptor (beta chain) is a study of Graves' ophthalmopathy and Graves' hyperthyroidism. Ophthalmopathy-affected donors exhibited moderate-to-severe activity, CAS ≥3, NOSPECS ≥4, and duration under 3 months. The authors diagnosed from clinical symptoms, serum thyroxine, TRAb, thyroid ultrasound and orbital computed tomography. Trimming removed 2 bases at V and 1 base at J, with 11 bases between. Germline assignment: CDR1 SGHTA and CDR2 FQGTGA. The CDR3 sequence is 16 residues long. RNA transcripts provided the template for amplifying TCR beta CDR3 regions. Second-round multiplex PCR came after first-round RT-PCR with HTBI primers. MiXCR was run by TCRdb on the multiplex PCR reads, yielding one entry per CDR3 protein. The sample lists 200,000 to 250,000 distinct CDR3 sequences, roughly a fifth occurring once. This clonotype was observed many times. Its target is unknown. Broader study findings: Cross-validated, the 13-signature model showed 87.88%/81.08% sensitivity/specificity, and 80%/75% in the test set. Blood contained most expanded thyroid clonotypes exceeding 0.001 frequency.

This clonotype was obtained from a woman in her forties or fifties with Graves' ophthalmopathy. Sequencing was carried out using peripheral blood. The rearrangement joins TRBV7-3 to TRBJ2-2; tentatively, D is TRBD2 (5 bases). The CDR3 coding sequence is TGTGCCAGCAGCTTATTGCCGGGATGGAACACCGGGGAGCTGTTTTTT. As protein: CASSLLPGWNTGELFF.